One and the same sample provided the 5 T cell receptor beta chains below, sequenced in a study of human T cells and chemical hapten exposure. TCRdb passed the RACE reads through MiXCR, listing each CDR3 protein once. The sample shows around 120,000 distinct CDR3 sequences, approximately 15% of them seen only once. The time point denotes: patch test 1, 2 weeks after DPC sensitization. Treatment meaning: therapeutic diphenylcyclopropenone sensitization with weekly scalp DPC. Sample: whole blood, taken in connection with sensitization to the hapten diphenylcyclopropenone (DPC). The source is a man between 18 and 35 years old with alopecia areata. Some clones in this sample may be carry-over from other donors' samples.

The sample holds a few counts of this clonotype. The J gene is TRBJ1-5, the V gene TRBV7-2; D perhaps matches TRBD1 (5 bases). CDR1 and CDR2 (germline): SGHTA, FQGNSA. This CDR3 spans 15 amino acids. V was trimmed by 4 bases and J by 7 bases, leaving 17 bases between them. CDR3 residues: CASSSFGTEKQPQHF. CDR3 sequence (DNA): TGTGCCAGCAGCTCGTTCGGGACGGAGAAACAGCCCCAGCATTTT.

This clonotype has more than one count but fewer than ten. The chain is built from TRBV7-3 and TRBJ2-5; D is undetermined. The length of the CDR3 is 14 residues. V shed 1 base and J shed 8 bases, with 14 bases lying between them. Germline V CDR1 and CDR2: SGHTA, FQGTGA. CDR3 in DNA: TGTGCCAGCAGCTTAAGTGCAGGCAGTCAAACCCAGTACTTC. Translated: CASSLSAGSQTQYF.

This clonotype was found a few times. This rearrangement joins TRBV12-3 or TRBV12-4 to TRBJ1-1; D possibly corresponds to TRBD1 (5 bases). This CDR3 region has 14 residues. Trimming removed 6 bases from V and 4 bases from J, with 15 bases in between. DNA for the CDR3: TGTGCCAGCAGGAGAGAGGGGAGGTTCACTGAAGCTTTCTTT. It translates to CASRREGRFTEAFF.

In this sample, this clonotype turned up many times. The chain couples TRBV7-2 to TRBJ2-7, with a possible D match to TRBD2 (6 bases). Germline V CDR1 and CDR2: SGHTA, FQGNSA. The CDR3 contains 15 residues. Trimming cost V 4 bases and J 3 bases, with 16 bases left between them. CDR3 coding DNA: TGTGCCAGCAGCTCCCTGGGACTCCCCCGCTACGAGCAGTACTTC. Translating gives CASSSLGLPRYEQYF. The full variable domain, rest sourced from reference TRBV7-2 and TRBJ2-7, is GAGVSQSPSNKVTEKGKDVELRCDPISGHTALYWYRQSLGQGLEFLIYFQGNSAPDKSGLPSDRFSAERTGGSVSTLTIQRTQQEDSAVYLCASSSLGLPRYEQYFGPGTRLTVT.

This clonotype was counted a few times. The chain uses TRBV20-1 and TRBJ1-4; D unresolved. CDR3 length: 13 residues. CDR1 is DFQATT and CDR2 is SNEGSKA in the germline V gene (reference sequence). V gave up 3 bases and J gave up 2 bases, with 7 bases separating them. Here the CDR3 DNA reads TGCAGTGCTAGGGACGCCACTAATGAAAAACTGTTTTTT. Amino acid sequence: CSARDATNEKLFF.